This TCR beta chain comes out of a study of T-cell memory formation after mild COVID-19. Study-wide results and caveats: The study found balanced CD4/CD8 in clones contracting day 15 to 85 and a CD4+ lean in later expanders.

Trimming removed 6 bases from V and 4 bases from J; junction bases left unmatched: 14. The CDR3 contains 16 residues. Germline assignment: CDR1 SQVTM and CDR2 ANQGSEA. TCRdb reanalysed the 5' RACE reads using MiXCR and keeps one entry per CDR3 protein. The sample lists 550,000 to 600,000 distinct CDR3 sequences; around 15% were seen once. This clonotype was picked up a small number of times. Its antigen remains unknown. The TCR sequence derives from an adult woman who had mild COVID-19 (a few samples of this study predate the infection). Cell type and time point are not known. Input material: PBMCs or a T cell subset sorted from them (not recorded which). This sequence joins TRBV29-1 and TRBJ2-1; the match to TRBD1 covers 8 bases. The CDR3 DNA sequence: TGCAGCGTCGACGGGGTGGGACAGGCACCTTACAATGAGCAGTTCTTC. Protein: CSVDGVGQAPYNEQFF.